Sequencing of this T cell receptor beta chain was carried out in a study of long-term antiretroviral therapy in people with HIV. The study's findings and limits: Pre-ART clonal expansions dominated every time point's repertoire. Post-treatment diversity went higher with ART but stayed below transplant donor controls. Repertoires in HIV (unlike those of controls) had narrower CDR3 length ranges.

V was clipped by 3 bases and J by 0 bases, with 9 bases between them. This CDR3 has 14 amino acids. Germline-derived CDR1 and CDR2 are SGDLS and YYNGEE. Per donor, a minimum of one pre-ART and a minimum of two post-ART PBMC samples were available. A note on this clone: Its antigen remains unknown.

The authors ran the immunoSEQ assay, v3.0, at survey level. Profiling relied on immunoSEQ multiplex PCR, and the TCRdb table lists in-frame clones only, not all of them. The sample holds 25,000 to 35,000 clones, about 82% seen once. This chain connects TRBV9 to TRBJ1-1; unclear D gene. The source of this sequence is a woman aged 25 to 39 with HIV. The sequencing used unsorted PBMCs, collected 0.8 years after starting antiretroviral therapy. The CDR3 DNA reads TGTGCCAGCAGCGAGGCACCCATGAACACTGAAGCTTTCTTT. Its protein is CASSEAPMNTEAFF. The whole variable domain, filled in from reference TRBV9 and TRBJ1-1, reads DSGVTQTPKHLITATGQRVTLRCSPRSGDLSVYWYQQSLDQGLQFLIQYYNGEERAKGNILERFSAQQFPDLHSELNLSSLELGDSALYFCASSEAPMNTEAFFGQGTRLTVV.